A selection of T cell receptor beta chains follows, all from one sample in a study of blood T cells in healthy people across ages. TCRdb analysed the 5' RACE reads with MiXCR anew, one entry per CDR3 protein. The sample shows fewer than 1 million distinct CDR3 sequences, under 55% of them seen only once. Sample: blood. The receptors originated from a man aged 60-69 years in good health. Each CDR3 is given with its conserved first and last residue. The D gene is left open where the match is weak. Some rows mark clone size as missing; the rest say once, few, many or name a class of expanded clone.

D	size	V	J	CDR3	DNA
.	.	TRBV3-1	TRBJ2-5	CASSPRGLGIPQYF	TGTGCCAGCAGCCCCCGTGGCTTGGGGATCCCACAGTACTTC
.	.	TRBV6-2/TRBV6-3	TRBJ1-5	CATGSGGNQPQHF	TGTGCCACTGGGTCAGGGGGCAATCAGCCCCAGCATTTT
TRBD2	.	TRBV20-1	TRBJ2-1	CSATRRGDEQFF	TGCAGTGCTACTCGGCGGGGGGATGAGCAGTTCTTC
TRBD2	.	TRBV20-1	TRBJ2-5	CSAPTSVLYNEQYF	TGCAGTGCTCCAACTAGCGTCCTATACAATGAGCAGTACTTC
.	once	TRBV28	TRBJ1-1	CASKVWGEGTEAFF	TGTGCCAGCAAGGTCTGGGGGGAAGGCACTGAAGCTTTCTTT
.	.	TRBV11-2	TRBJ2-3	CASSLRPPPPTDTQYF	TGTGCCAGCAGCTTAAGGCCTCCTCCTCCCACAGATACGCAGTATTTT
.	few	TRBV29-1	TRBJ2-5	CSDRGTGTRETQYF	TGCAGCGATCGCGGGACAGGGACTAGGGAGACCCAGTACTTC
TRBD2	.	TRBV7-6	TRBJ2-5	CASSLPVTSGGLETQYF	TGTGCCAGCAGCTTACCCGTTACTAGCGGGGGTTTGGAGACCCAGTACTTC
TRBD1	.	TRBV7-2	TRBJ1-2	CASSLLGQGGYGYTF	TGTGCCAGCAGCTTATTGGGACAGGGTGGTTATGGCTACACCTTC
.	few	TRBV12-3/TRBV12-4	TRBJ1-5	CASSQSRGSPDNQPQHF	TGTGCCAGCAGTCAATCACGCGGGTCTCCCGACAATCAGCCCCAGCATTTT
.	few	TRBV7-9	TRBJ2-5	CASSLKGPYQETQYF	TGTGCCAGCAGCTTAAAAGGGCCGTACCAAGAGACCCAGTACTTC
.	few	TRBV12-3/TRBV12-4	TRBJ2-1	CASSLAEGVFF	TGTGCCAGCAGTTTAGCCGAGGGGGTGTTCTTC
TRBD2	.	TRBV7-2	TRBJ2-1	CASSRVLAGGPYNEQFF	TGTGCCAGCAGCAGGGTGCTTGCGGGGGGCCCCTACAATGAGCAGTTCTTC
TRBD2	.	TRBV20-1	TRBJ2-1	CSAMTSGSYNEQFF	TGCAGTGCCATGACTAGCGGGAGCTACAATGAGCAGTTCTTC
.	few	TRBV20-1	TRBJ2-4	CSASTKNIQYF	TGCAGTGCTAGTACGAAAAACATTCAGTACTTC
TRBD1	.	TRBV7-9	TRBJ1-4	CASSFGQGASEKLFF	TGTGCCAGCAGCTTCGGACAGGGGGCGAGTGAAAAACTGTTTTTT
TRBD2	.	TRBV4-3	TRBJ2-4	CASSQGPLAGGLLKNIQYF	TGCGCCAGCAGCCAAGGACCGCTAGCGGGGGGCCTCCTTAAAAACATTCAGTACTTC
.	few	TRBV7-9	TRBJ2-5	CASSQRPEETQYF	TGTGCCAGCAGCCAGCGACCTGAAGAGACCCAGTACTTC
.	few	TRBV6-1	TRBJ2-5	CASSEEGGRIQETQYF	TGTGCCAGCAGTGAAGAGGGAGGACGGATCCAAGAGACCCAGTACTTC
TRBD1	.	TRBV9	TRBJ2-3	CASSVAEGQGQDTQYF	TGTGCCAGCAGCGTAGCGGAAGGACAGGGCCAAGATACGCAGTATTTT
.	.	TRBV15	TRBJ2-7	CATAKHGRGTTYEQYF	TGTGCCACCGCAAAGCATGGTCGGGGAACGACCTACGAGCAGTACTTC
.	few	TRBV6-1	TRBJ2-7	CASSLTRQLYEQYF	TGTGCCAGCTCACTGACTCGACAGCTGTACGAGCAGTACTTC
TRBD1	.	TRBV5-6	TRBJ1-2	CASSLGDRSNYGYTF	TGTGCCAGCAGCTTGGGGGACAGGTCTAACTATGGCTACACCTTC
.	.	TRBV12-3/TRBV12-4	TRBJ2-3	CASRRSSNSADTQYF	TGTGCCAGCAGACGGTCCTCAAATAGCGCAGATACGCAGTATTTT
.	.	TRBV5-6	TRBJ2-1	CASSFPDSTEAGQFF	TGTGCCAGCAGCTTTCCTGATTCGACAGAGGCTGGGCAGTTCTTC
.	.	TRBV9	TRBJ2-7	CASSRDPASYEQYF	TGTGCCAGCTCCCGGGACCCTGCTTCCTACGAGCAGTACTTC
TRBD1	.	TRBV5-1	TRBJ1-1	CASSLARGQGENTEAFF	TGCGCCAGCAGCTTGGCCCGCGGACAGGGTGAGAACACTGAAGCTTTCTTT
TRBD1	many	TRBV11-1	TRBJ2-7	CASSGTGGEQYF	TGTGCCAGCAGCGGAACAGGGGGAGAGCAGTACTTC
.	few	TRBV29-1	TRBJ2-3	CSVEVHGMPDTQYF	TGCAGCGTTGAAGTCCACGGTATGCCAGATACGCAGTATTTT
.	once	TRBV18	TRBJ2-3	CASSPGRQFTDTQYF	TGTGCCAGCTCACCAGGTCGACAGTTCACAGATACGCAGTATTTT
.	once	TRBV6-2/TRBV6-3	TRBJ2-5	CASSYGRFGGMQETQYF	TGTGCCAGCAGTTACGGCAGGTTCGGCGGGATGCAAGAGACCCAGTACTTC
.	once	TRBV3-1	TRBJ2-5	CASRPGGPSYNEQYF	TGTGCCAGCCGACCCGGGGGGCCCTCCTACAATGAGCAGTACTTC
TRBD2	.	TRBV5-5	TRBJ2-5	CASSYGLAPQETQYF	TGTGCCAGCAGCTATGGACTAGCCCCACAAGAGACCCAGTACTTC
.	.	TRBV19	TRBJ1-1	CASSTGEGGRTEAFF	TGTGCCAGTAGTACCGGCGAGGGGGGGAGGACTGAAGCTTTCTTT
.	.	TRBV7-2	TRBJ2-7	CASSSRAIHSSYNEQYF	TGTGCCAGCAGCTCCCGGGCTATACACAGCTCCTACAATGAGCAGTACTTC
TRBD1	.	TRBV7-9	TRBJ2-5	CASQDYRGAETQYF	TGTGCCAGCCAAGACTACAGGGGCGCAGAGACCCAGTACTTC
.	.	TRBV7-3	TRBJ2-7	CASSPRVRSYEQYF	TGTGCCAGCAGTCCCCGGGTACGCTCCTACGAGCAGTACTTC
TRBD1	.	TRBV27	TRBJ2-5	CASSPSGTGDKETQYF	TGTGCCAGCAGCCCCTCAGGGACAGGGGATAAAGAGACCCAGTACTTC
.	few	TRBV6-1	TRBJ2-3	CASRGDRTDTQYF	TGTGCCAGCAGGGGGGACCGCACAGATACGCAGTATTTT
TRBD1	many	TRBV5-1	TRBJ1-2	CASSSAAGQSNNYGYTF	TGCGCCAGCAGCTCAGCAGCGGGACAGTCTAATAACTATGGCTACACCTTC
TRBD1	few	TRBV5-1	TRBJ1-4	CASSLGDRNEKLFF	TGCGCCAGCAGCTTGGGGGACAGGAATGAAAAACTGTTTTTT
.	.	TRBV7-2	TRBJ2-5	CSSSLLAEIQETQYF	TGTTCCAGCAGCTTATTAGCGGAGATACAAGAGACCCAGTACTTC